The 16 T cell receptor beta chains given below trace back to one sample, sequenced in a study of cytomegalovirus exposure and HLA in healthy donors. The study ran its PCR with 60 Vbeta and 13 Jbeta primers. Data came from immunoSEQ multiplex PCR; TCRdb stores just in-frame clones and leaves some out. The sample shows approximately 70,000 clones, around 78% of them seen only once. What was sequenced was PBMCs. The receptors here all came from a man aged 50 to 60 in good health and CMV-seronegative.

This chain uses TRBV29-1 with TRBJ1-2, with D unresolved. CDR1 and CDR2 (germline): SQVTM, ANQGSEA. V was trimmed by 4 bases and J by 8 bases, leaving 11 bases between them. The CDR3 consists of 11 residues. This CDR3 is CSVVVGGGYTF. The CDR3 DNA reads TGCAGCGTTGTGGTCGGAGGAGGCTACACCTTC.

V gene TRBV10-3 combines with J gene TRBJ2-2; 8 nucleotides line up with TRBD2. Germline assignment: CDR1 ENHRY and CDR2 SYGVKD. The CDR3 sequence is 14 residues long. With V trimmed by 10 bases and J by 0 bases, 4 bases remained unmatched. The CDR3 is CATRAGANTGELFF. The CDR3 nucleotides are TGTGCCACGAGAGCGGGAGCGAACACCGGGGAGCTGTTTTTT.

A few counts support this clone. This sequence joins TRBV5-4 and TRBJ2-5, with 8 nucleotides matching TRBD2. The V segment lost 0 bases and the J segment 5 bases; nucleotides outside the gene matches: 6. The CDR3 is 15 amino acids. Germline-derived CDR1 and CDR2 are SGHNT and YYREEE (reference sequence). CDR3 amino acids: CASSLVGGGVETQYF. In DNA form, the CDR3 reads TGTGCCAGCAGCTTGGTCGGGGGGGGCGTGGAGACCCAGTACTTC.

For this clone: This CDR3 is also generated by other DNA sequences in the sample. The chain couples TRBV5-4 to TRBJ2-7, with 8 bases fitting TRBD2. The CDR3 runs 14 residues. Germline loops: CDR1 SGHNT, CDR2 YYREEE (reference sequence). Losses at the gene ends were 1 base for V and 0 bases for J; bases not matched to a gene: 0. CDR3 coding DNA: TGTGCCAGCAGCTTGAGCGGGGGCTCCTACGAGCAGTACTTC. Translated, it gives CASSLSGGSYEQYF.

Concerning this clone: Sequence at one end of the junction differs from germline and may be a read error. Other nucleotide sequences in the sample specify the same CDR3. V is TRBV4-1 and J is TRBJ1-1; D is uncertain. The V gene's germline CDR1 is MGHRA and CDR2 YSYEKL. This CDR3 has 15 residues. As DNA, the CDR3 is TGCGCCAGTAGCCAAGATGTCTCTTTGAACACTGAAGCTTTCTTT. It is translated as CASSQDVSLNTEAFF.

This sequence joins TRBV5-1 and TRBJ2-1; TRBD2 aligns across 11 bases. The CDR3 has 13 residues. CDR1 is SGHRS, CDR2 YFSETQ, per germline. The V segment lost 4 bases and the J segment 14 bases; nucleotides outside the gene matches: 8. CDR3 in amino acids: CASSPELAGVKFF. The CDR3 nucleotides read TGCGCCAGCAGCCCCGAACTAGCGGGAGTTAAGTTCTTC. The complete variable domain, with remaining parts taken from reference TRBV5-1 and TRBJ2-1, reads KAGVTQTPRYLIKTRGQQVTLSCSPISGHRSVSWYQQTPGQGLQFLFEYFSETQRNKGNFPGRFSGRQFSNSRSEMNVSTLELGDSALYLCASSPELAGVKFFGPGTRLTVL.

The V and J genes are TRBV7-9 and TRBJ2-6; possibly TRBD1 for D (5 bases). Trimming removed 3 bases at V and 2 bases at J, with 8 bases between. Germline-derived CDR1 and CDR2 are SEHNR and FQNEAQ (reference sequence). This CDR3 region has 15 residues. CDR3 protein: CASSFAGTGANVLTF. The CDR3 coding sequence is TGTGCCAGCAGCTTTGCAGGGACTGGGGCCAACGTCCTGACTTTC.

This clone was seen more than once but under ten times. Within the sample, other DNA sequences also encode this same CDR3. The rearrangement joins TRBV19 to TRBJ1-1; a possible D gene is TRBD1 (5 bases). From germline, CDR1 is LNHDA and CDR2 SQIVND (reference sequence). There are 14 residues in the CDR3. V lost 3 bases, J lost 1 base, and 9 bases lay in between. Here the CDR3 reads CASSIQGGNTEAFF. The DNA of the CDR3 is TGTGCCAGTAGTATTCAGGGCGGGAACACTGAAGCTTTCTTT. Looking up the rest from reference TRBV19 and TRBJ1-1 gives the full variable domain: DGGITQSPKYLFRKEGQNVTLSCEQNLNHDAMYWYRQDPGQGLRLIYYSQIVNDFQKGDIAEGYSVSREKKESFPLTVTSAQKNPTAFYLCASSIQGGNTEAFFGQGTRLTVV.

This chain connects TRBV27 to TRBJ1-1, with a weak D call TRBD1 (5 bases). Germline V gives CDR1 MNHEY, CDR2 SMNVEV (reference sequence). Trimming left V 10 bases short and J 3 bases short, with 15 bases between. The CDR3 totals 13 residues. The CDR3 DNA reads TGTGCCAACCCGCGGGGGGGTTACACTGAAGCTTTCTTT. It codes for CANPRGGYTEAFF.

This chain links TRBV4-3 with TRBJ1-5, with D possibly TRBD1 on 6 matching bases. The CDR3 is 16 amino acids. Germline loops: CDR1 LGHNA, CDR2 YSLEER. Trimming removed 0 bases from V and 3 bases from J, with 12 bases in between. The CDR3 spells CASSQDSGGLNQPQHF. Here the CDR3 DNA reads TGCGCCAGCAGCCAAGATTCGGGGGGCCTCAATCAGCCCCAGCATTTT.

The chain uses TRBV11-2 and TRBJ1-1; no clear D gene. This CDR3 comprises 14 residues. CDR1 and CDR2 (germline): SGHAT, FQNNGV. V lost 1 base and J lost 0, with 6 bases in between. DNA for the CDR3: TGTGCCAGCAGCTTAGTAGTATTGAACACTGAAGCTTTCTTT. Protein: CASSLVVLNTEAFF. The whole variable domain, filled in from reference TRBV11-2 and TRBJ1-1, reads EAGVAQSPRYKIIEKRQSVAFWCNPISGHATLYWYQQILGQGPKLLIQFQNNGVVDDSQLPKDRFSAERLKGVDSTLKIQPAKLEDSAVYLCASSLVVLNTEAFFGQGTRLTVV.

The DNA of the CDR3 is TGTGCTAGTGGTGGGCCCGGGGATCAGCCCCAGCATTTT. Translating gives CASGGPGDQPQHF. The rearrangement uses TRBV12-5 and TRBJ1-5; D is undetermined. The germline V and J ends were trimmed by 5 bases and 5 bases, with 10 bases remaining between them. CDR1 is LGHNT, CDR2 FRNRAP, per germline. This CDR3 spans 13 amino acids.

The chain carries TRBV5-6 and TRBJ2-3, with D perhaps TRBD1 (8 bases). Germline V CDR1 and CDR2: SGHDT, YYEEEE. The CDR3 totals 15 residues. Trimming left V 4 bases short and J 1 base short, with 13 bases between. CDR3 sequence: CASSGTGGGTDTQYF. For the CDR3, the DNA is TGTGCCAGCAGCGGAACAGGGGGGGGCACAGATACGCAGTATTTT.

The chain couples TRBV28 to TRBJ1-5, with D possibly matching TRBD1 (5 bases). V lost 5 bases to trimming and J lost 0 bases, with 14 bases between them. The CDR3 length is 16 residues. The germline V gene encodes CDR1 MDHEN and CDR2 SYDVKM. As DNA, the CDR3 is TGTGCCAGCAGTCCCACCTGGGGCAATAGCAATCAGCCCCAGCATTTT. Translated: CASSPTWGNSNQPQHF.

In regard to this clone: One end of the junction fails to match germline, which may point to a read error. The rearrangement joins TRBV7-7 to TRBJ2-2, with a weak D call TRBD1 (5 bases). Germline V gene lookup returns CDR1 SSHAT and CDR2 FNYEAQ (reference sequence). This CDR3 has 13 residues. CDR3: CASSFRETGELFF. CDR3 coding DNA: TGTGCTAGCAGCTTCAGGGAAACCGGGGAGCTGTTTTTT.

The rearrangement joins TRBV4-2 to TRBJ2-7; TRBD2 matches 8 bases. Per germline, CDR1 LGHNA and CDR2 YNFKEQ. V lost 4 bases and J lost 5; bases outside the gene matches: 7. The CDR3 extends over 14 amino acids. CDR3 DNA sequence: TGTGCCAGCAGCCTCGGGACTAGTTTCCACGAGCAGTACTTC. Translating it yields CASSLGTSFHEQYF.